The entry that follows covers one T cell receptor (beta chain) sequence. The method was immunoSEQ multiplex PCR; TCRdb's version includes in-frame clones alone and lacks a portion of them. The sample has some 2,100,000 clones; 95% are singletons. This sample was taken from a study of shared clonotypes between healthy human individuals. The sample comprised naive CD4+ T cells sorted from blood. Noted subset: CD45RA+ positively selected. The clonotype originates from a man younger than 30 in good health.

The CDR3 is CASSPNAFSAYEQYF. In DNA form, the CDR3 reads TGTGCCAGCTCACCAAACGCTTTCTCTGCCTACGAGCAGTACTTC. The V call is TRBV18, the J call TRBJ2-7; D is unresolved. The V end lost 2 bases, the J end lost 2 bases, and 13 bases lay between the germline ends. In germline, CDR1 is KGHSH, CDR2 LQKENI. This CDR3 is built from 15 residues.